The next 20 T cell receptor beta chains were all read from a single sample in a study of T-cell reconstitution after alpha-beta-depleted transplantation in children (dated by TCRdb to about 2016). The receptor library was made with PCR. TCRdb records Illumina HiSeq 2500 as the sequencer. To normalize quantification of the TCRbeta repertoire, the TCR libraries were built with molecular barcoding that relied on unique molecular identifiers. The public reads were run again by TCRdb, first through fastp at Q25 and then through MiXCR, and only productive beta chains were kept. CDR3 protein duplicates are merged, each entry listing the most common genes and DNA. In all, the sample holds nearly 550,000 distinct CDR3 sequences, and approximately 20% of those were seen once. The top ten clones comprise roughly 3.3% of the sample. The sample consisted of PBMCs from the stem cell graft donor, taken from the stem cell graft. Every receptor here comes from a human donor who donated a stem cell graft to a child with acute lymphoblastic leukemia.

The genes are TRBV27 and TRBJ1-1; D unclear. V was pared by 4 bases and J by 1 base, with 16 bases between. The CDR3 covers 16 residues. CDR1 and CDR2 (germline): MNHEY, SMNVEV (reference sequence). The CDR3 loop reads CASSYAAVGWNTEAFF. The DNA of the CDR3 is TGTGCCAGCAGTTACGCGGCAGTGGGTTGGAACACTGAAGCTTTCTTT.

The chain joins TRBV24-1 to TRBJ1-3; D call uncertain. V lost 9 bases to trimming and J lost 0 bases, with 11 bases between them. The CDR3 totals 14 residues. CDR1 KGHDR and CDR2 SFDVKD come from the germline V gene. The CDR3 is CATWVWSSGNTIYF. The CDR3 nucleotides read TGTGCCACCTGGGTGTGGTCCTCTGGAAACACCATATATTTT.

This chain connects TRBV18 to TRBJ2-5; tentatively, D is TRBD1 or TRBD2 (5 bases each). The V end lost 9 bases, the J end lost 4 bases, and 12 bases lay between the germline ends. Looked up from germline, CDR1 is KGHSH and CDR2 is LQKENI. CDR3 length equals 12 residues. CDR3 coding DNA: TGTGCCAGTGTTCGGGGCCCAGAGACCCAGTACTTC. Translation gives CASVRGPETQYF.

In this sample, this clonotype turned up a few times. This chain links TRBV6-1 with TRBJ2-2; 9 bases map to TRBD1. There are 13 residues in the CDR3. J lost 8 bases, V lost 6 bases, and 4 bases had no gene match. Per germline, CDR1 MNHNS and CDR2 SASEGT. The CDR3 bases are TGTGCCAGCAGGGACAGGGGTTCGGGGGAGCTGTTTTTT. Encoded protein: CASRDRGSGELFF.

V gene TRBV12-3 or TRBV12-4 combines with J gene TRBJ2-7; 7 nucleotides align to TRBD1. Trimming cost V 4 bases and J 2 bases; bases outside gene matches: 5. This CDR3 is built from 14 residues. The CDR3 loop is CASSYGQETYEQYF. For the CDR3, the DNA is TGTGCCAGCAGTTACGGACAGGAAACCTACGAGCAGTACTTC.

A few counts support this clonotype. The rearrangement uses TRBV6-1 and TRBJ1-5, with D maybe TRBD1 (5 bases). The CDR3 totals 15 residues. Trimming took off 8 bases at V and 1 base at J, with 15 bases between the two ends. Germline V lookup: CDR1 MNHNS, CDR2 SASEGT. In DNA form, the CDR3 reads TGTGCCAGCGGGGGGAGGGCTGTGAGCAATCAGCCCCAGCATTTT. Protein product: CASGGRAVSNQPQHF.

This chain connects TRBV5-1 to TRBJ1-2; perhaps TRBD1 as D (5 bases). Trimming pared 7 bases from V and 2 bases from J, leaving 12 bases between. The CDR3 sequence is 13 residues long. Germline loops: CDR1 SGHRS, CDR2 YFSETQ. The CDR3 coding sequence is TGCGCCAGCGGCCGGGACGCGAACTATGGCTACACCTTC. Translating gives CASGRDANYGYTF.

The V call is TRBV5-6, the J call TRBJ2-1; 10 positions match TRBD1. Unmatched junction bases numbered 10, after V lost 2 bases and J lost 5 bases. Germline-derived CDR1 and CDR2 are SGHDT and YYEEEE. The CDR3 covers 17 residues. The CDR3 here is CASSFTAGQGPHNEQFF. The CDR3 nucleotides are TGTGCCAGCAGCTTTACCGCGGGACAGGGGCCCCACAATGAGCAGTTCTTC. Based on the CDR3 plus reference TRBV5-6 and TRBJ2-1, the full variable domain is DAGVTQSPTHLIKTRGQQVTLRCSPKSGHDTVSWYQQALGQGPQFIFQYYEEEERQRGNFPDRFSGHQFPNYSSELNVNALLLGDSALYLCASSFTAGQGPHNEQFFGPGTRLTVL.

This clonotype appeared a few times. This chain connects TRBV29-1 to TRBJ1-1; possible D gene TRBD1, 5 bases. Trimming pared 7 bases from V and 5 bases from J, leaving 8 bases between. Germline loops: CDR1 SQVTM, CDR2 ANQGSEA. The CDR3 is made up of 10 amino acids. CDR3 coding DNA: TGCAGCGCCCGACAGACTGAAGCTTTCTTT. It yields the protein CSARQTEAFF.

The V and J genes are TRBV7-2 and TRBJ2-2; perhaps TRBD2 as D (5 bases). The CDR3 loop spans 14 amino acids. Germline-derived CDR1 and CDR2 are SGHTA and FQGNSA. V lost 1 base, J lost 4 bases, and 7 bases lay in between. The DNA of the CDR3 is TGTGCCAGCAGCTTAGGAGGGTTCACCGGGGAGCTGTTTTTT. This codes for CASSLGGFTGELFF.

This clonotype was counted between two and nine times. The rearrangement joins TRBV27 to TRBJ1-1, with no clear D. Trimming took off 2 bases at V and 1 base at J, with 8 bases between the two ends. This CDR3 region has 14 residues. CDR1 and CDR2 (germline): MNHEY, SMNVEV (reference sequence). This CDR3 reads CASSLQVGNTEAFF. CDR3 DNA sequence: TGTGCCAGCAGTTTACAGGTTGGGAACACTGAAGCTTTCTTT.

V usage is TRBV20-1 and J usage is TRBJ2-1, with 7 bases aligning to TRBD1. V was pared by 1 base and J by 5 bases, with 2 bases of the junction left unmatched. Germline assignment: CDR1 DFQATT and CDR2 SNEGSKA (reference sequence). The CDR3 totals 13 residues. CDR3 DNA sequence: TGCAGTGCTAGAGTGACAGGGAACAATGAGCAGTTCTTC. Amino acids: CSARVTGNNEQFF.

This chain connects TRBV9 to TRBJ2-7; 7 bases agree with TRBD2. This CDR3 has 14 amino acids. Germline values: CDR1 SGDLS, CDR2 YYNGEE. Unmatched junction bases numbered 8, after V lost 3 bases and J lost 5 bases. The CDR3 protein is CASSASGDPHEQYF. The CDR3 bases are TGTGCCAGCAGCGCTAGCGGAGACCCCCACGAGCAGTACTTC.

The chain is built from TRBV29-1 and TRBJ2-4, with 7 bases identical to TRBD2. The CDR3 length is 16 residues. The V gene end was trimmed by 4 bases and the J gene end by 5 bases; junction bases not matched to a gene: 14. CDR1 and CDR2 (germline): SQVTM, ANQGSEA. This chain's CDR3 is CSVGGAASGIQNIQYF. In DNA form, the CDR3 reads TGCAGCGTTGGAGGCGCGGCTAGCGGTATCCAAAACATTCAGTACTTC.

This clonotype was counted only a few times. The chain is built from TRBV29-1 and TRBJ2-3; TRBD2 agrees at 7 bases. Losses at the gene ends were 1 base for V and 1 base for J; bases not matched to a gene: 11. Looked up from germline, CDR1 is SQVTM and CDR2 is ANQGSEA. CDR3 size: 17 residues. The chain's CDR3 is CSVEGLADGGGTDTQYF. The CDR3 nucleotides are TGCAGCGTTGAAGGGCTAGCGGACGGGGGTGGCACAGATACGCAGTATTTT.

This clonotype was counted ten times or more. V usage is TRBV29-1 and J usage is TRBJ2-2, with 9 bases lining up with TRBD2. The CDR3 is 15 residues long. Germline V gene lookup returns CDR1 SQVTM and CDR2 ANQGSEA. The V and J ends lost 7 bases and 0 bases, in that order; junction bases with no gene match: 6. This chain's CDR3 is CSASLAGSNTGELFF. The CDR3 region has the DNA TGCAGCGCGTCTCTAGCGGGGTCGAACACCGGGGAGCTGTTTTTT.

This clonotype was observed a handful of times. The chain carries TRBV2 and TRBJ2-7, with D unclear. CDR1 and CDR2 (germline): SNHLY, FYNNEI. The V end lost 4 bases, the J end lost 2 bases, and 9 bases lay between the germline ends. The CDR3 is 13 residues long. The CDR3 bases are TGTGCCAGCAGTGTGAATCTTCCCTACGAGCAGTACTTC. It codes for CASSVNLPYEQYF.

J is TRBJ2-3 and V is TRBV27; no clear D. The CDR3 has 12 residues. Germline V gene data show CDR1 as MNHEY and CDR2 as SMNVEV (reference sequence). Trimming cost V 4 bases and J 5 bases, with 7 bases left between them. The CDR3 loop is CASSSPLDTQYF. For the CDR3, the DNA is TGTGCCAGCAGTTCCCCTCTAGATACGCAGTATTTT.

The chain has TRBV20-1 and TRBJ2-7, with unresolved D. The CDR3 is 14 residues long. Germline-derived CDR1 and CDR2 are DFQATT and SNEGSKA (reference sequence). Trimming stripped 5 bases from V and 1 base from J, with 15 bases between. CDR3: CSAVLAPRSYEQYF. The CDR3 DNA follows: TGCAGTGCTGTACTTGCACCGCGTTCCTACGAGCAGTACTTC.

This clonotype was counted a few times. The rearrangement joins TRBV24-1 to TRBJ1-2; 7 nucleotides match TRBD1. The CDR3 spans 14 residues. The germline gives CDR1 KGHDR, CDR2 SFDVKD. Germline trimming cut 4 bases from V and 4 bases from J; bases unmatched to any gene: 5. CDR3 sequence: CATSDPGQTYGYTF. The CDR3 bases are TGTGCCACCAGTGACCCGGGACAGACCTATGGCTACACCTTC.